These 6 T cell receptor beta chains were all obtained from the same sample, sequenced in a study of blood T cell repertoires in COVID-19 (dated by TCRdb to 2020 to 2021). Libraries came from the immunoSEQ multiplex PCR assay. TCRdb took this table from immuneACCESS and kept in-frame rearrangements with V and J called. Such tables lack part of the clones; where checked against another copy, unresolved V genes explain under half of the gap, and the rest is unexplained. Recorded for this sample are 90,000 to 130,000 clones; 72% of them occurred a single time. 6.5% to 8.5% of the sample rests with the top ten. The sample was peripheral blood. The receptors here all came from a woman aged 55-69 years with acute or convalescent COVID-19.

Comments on this clone: The germline gene is not matched at one end of the junction; a read error may be the cause. The chain uses TRBV6-5 and TRBJ2-7; D gene uncertain. The germline V gene has CDR1 MNHEY and CDR2 SVGAGI. The CDR3 spans 15 residues. Here the CDR3 DNA reads TGTGCCAGCAGTTACTCCGGGTTAGCCTCCCACGAGCAGTACTTC. Amino acids: CASSYSGLASHEQYF.

The rearrangement links TRBV27 to TRBJ1-6, with D maybe TRBD1 (6 bases). Trimming left V 5 bases short and J 7 bases short, with 15 bases between. Germline V gives CDR1 MNHEY, CDR2 SMNVEV (reference sequence). The CDR3 is 15 residues long. DNA for the CDR3: TGTGCCAGCAGTACTCGACAGGCGCTGAATTCACCCCTCCACTTT. Translated: CASSTRQALNSPLHF.

The chain carries TRBV24-1 and TRBJ1-2; TRBD1 aligns across 9 bases. CDR1 and CDR2 (germline): KGHDR, SFDVKD. Trimming cost V 2 bases and J 7 bases; bases outside gene matches: 10. This CDR3 has 16 residues. The CDR3 spells CATSDSTPWDRAGYTF. The CDR3 nucleotides read TGTGCCACCAGTGATTCCACCCCTTGGGACAGGGCTGGCTACACCTTC.

The chain combines TRBV10-3 with TRBJ2-3; tentatively, D is TRBD1 (5 bases). This CDR3 has 16 amino acids. Germline-derived CDR1 and CDR2 are ENHRY and SYGVKD. Trimming took off 1 base at V and 2 bases at J, with 13 bases between the two ends. The CDR3 nucleotides read TGTGCCATCAGTGAGTTAGGTAGGGGTAACACAGATACGCAGTATTTT. Translating it yields CAISELGRGNTDTQYF.

This clone was counted between two and nine times. This chain uses TRBV6-5 with TRBJ1-2, with 7 bases identical to TRBD1. The CDR3 covers 11 residues. Trimming cost V 4 bases and J 10 bases; bases outside gene matches: 3. The germline V gene encodes CDR1 MNHEY and CDR2 SVGAGI. The CDR3 coding sequence is TGTGCCAGCAGTTCACAGGGGATCTACACCTTC. Its translation: CASSSQGIYTF.

This clone has just a few counts. At one boundary the junction diverges from the germline segment, which might be a read error. This chain joins TRBV5-1 and TRBJ2-3, with D possibly TRBD1 on 6 matching bases. In germline, CDR1 is SGHRS, CDR2 YFSETQ. The CDR3 runs to 16 residues. The CDR3 DNA follows: TGCGCCAGCAGATTGGGGGCAGCCCGTAGCACAGATACGCAGTATTTT. Encoded protein: CASRLGAARSTDTQYF.